The present entry profiles one T cell receptor (beta chain) with its context. The data belong to a study of blood T cell repertoires in COVID-19. The assay was immunoSEQ multiplex PCR, and TCRdb's table has in-frame clones only and misses some. The sample holds around 130,000 clones, 85% to 90% seen once. This TCR derives from a human donor in a cohort sampled during active COVID-19. Material: peripheral blood.

The DNA of the CDR3 is TGTGCCAGCAGTTTAGCGGCAGGGGGTACCGGGGAGCTGTTTTTT. Its translation: CASSLAAGGTGELFF. The chain combines TRBV28 with TRBJ2-2; TRBD1 matches at 7 bases. CDR1 MDHEN and CDR2 SYDVKM come from the germline V gene. V gave up 2 bases and J gave up 5 bases; unmatched junction bases: 5. The CDR3 runs 15 residues.